Listed here is a single TCR beta chain. These data come from a study of blood T cell repertoires in COVID-19. Study background: PBMCs, B-cell-depleted T cells, or T cells provided the cDNA or gDNA that made up the material.

Trimming took off 3 bases at V and 4 bases at J, with 12 bases between the two ends. Germline CDR1 and CDR2: SSHAT and FNYEAQ (reference sequence). The CDR3 sequence is 15 residues long. Under the authors' procedure: By means of reference gene primer amplification, nucleated cell counts were estimated. TCRdb's copy holds only in-frame clones and misses some; the assay was immunoSEQ multiplex PCR. V and J calls and clone size follow that table, whereas D and trimming were derived from the DNA. The sample includes fewer than 250,000 clones, around 84% of them seen just once. The rearrangement uses TRBV7-7 and TRBJ1-4, with a tentative D call TRBD1 (5 bases). The source material was PBMCs or T cells enriched from blood (not recorded which). The clonotype originates from a woman in her twenties or thirties who had been exposed to COVID-19. CDR3 nucleotides: TGTGCCAGCAGCTTTGGTACAGGCGGTAATGAAAAACTGTTTTTT. Its protein is CASSFGTGGNEKLFF.